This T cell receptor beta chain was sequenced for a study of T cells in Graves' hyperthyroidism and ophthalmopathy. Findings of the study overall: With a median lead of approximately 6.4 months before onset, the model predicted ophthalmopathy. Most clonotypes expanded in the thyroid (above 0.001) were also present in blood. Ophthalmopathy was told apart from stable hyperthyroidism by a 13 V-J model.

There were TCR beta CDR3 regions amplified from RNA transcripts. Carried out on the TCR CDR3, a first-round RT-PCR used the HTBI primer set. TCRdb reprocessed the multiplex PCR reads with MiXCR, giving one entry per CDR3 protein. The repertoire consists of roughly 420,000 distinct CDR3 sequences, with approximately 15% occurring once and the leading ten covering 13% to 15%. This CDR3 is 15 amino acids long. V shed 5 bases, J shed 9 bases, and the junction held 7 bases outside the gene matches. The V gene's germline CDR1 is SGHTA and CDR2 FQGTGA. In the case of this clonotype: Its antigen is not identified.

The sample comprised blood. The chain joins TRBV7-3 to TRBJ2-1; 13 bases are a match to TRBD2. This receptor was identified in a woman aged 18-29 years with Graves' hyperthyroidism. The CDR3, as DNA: TGTGCCAGCAGCCCAGGGACTAGCGGGGAGGGTGAGCAGTTCTTC. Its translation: CASSPGTSGEGEQFF.